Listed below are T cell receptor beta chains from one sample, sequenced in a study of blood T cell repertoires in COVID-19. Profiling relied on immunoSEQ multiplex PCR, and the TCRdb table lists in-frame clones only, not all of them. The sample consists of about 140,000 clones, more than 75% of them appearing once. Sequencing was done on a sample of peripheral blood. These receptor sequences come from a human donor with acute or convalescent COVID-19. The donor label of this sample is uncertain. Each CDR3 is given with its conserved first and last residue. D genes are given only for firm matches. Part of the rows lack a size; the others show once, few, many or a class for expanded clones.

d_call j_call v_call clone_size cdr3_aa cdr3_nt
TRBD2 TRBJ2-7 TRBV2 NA CASSGGGGYEQYF TGTGCCAGCAGCGGCGGGGGGGGCTACGAGCAGTACTTC
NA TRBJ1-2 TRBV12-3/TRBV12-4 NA CATVQGSGYGYTF TGTGCCACGGTCCAGGGTTCAGGCTATGGCTACACCTTC
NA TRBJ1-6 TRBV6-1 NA CASSDPREGHYNSPLHF TGTGCCAGCAGTGACCCCCGTGAGGGTCACTATAATTCACCCCTCCACTTT
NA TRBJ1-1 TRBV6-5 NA CASSSPATANTEAFF TGTGCCAGCAGTTCCCCCGCGACAGCGAACACTGAAGCTTTCTTT
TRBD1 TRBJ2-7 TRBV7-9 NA CASSGDSYEQYF TGTGCCAGCAGCGGGGACAGCTACGAGCAGTACTTC
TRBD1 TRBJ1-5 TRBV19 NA CASTTGVGNQPQHF TGTGCCAGTACCACAGGGGTAGGCAATCAGCCCCAGCATTTT
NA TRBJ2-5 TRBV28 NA CASSAPYGTQETQYF TGTGCCAGCAGTGCCCCCTACGGGACTCAAGAGACCCAGTACTTC
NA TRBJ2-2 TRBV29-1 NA CSVGRDMYTGELFF TGCAGCGTTGGCCGGGACATGTATACCGGGGAGCTGTTTTTT
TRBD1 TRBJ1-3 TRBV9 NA CASSGGGGQSSGNTIYF TGTGCCAGCAGCGGCGGGGGGGGACAGAGCTCTGGAAACACCATATATTTT
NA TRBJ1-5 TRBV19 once CASTIRAGDNQPQHF TGTGCCAGTACCATTCGGGCGGGGGACAATCAGCCCCAGCATTTT
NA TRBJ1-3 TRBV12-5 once CASGLSGGNTIYF TGTGCTAGTGGTTTGTCGGGTGGAAACACCATATATTTT
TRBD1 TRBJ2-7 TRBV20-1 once CSASGGQVSYEQYF TGCAGTGCTAGTGGGGGACAGGTCTCCTACGAGCAGTACTTC
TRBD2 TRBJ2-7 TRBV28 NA CASSSSSGARLGEQYF TGTGCCAGCAGTTCCTCTAGCGGGGCGCGCTTGGGGGAGCAGTACTTC
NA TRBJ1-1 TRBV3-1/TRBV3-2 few CASSPRLGAATEAFF TGTGCCAGCAGCCCGCGTTTAGGGGCGGCCACTGAAGCTTTCTTT
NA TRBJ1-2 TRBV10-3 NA CAISESRSGYDGYTF TGTGCCATCAGTGAGTCTAGATCAGGGTACGATGGCTACACCTTC
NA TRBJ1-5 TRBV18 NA CASSTGSDNQPQHF TGTGCCAGCTCCACCGGGTCTGACAATCAGCCCCAGCATTTT
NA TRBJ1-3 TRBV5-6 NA CASSLWGAGNTIYF TGTGCCAGCAGCTTGTGGGGAGCTGGAAACACCATATATTTT
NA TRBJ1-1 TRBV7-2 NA CASSSYGEAFF TGTGCCAGCAGCTCGTACGGGGAAGCTTTCTTT
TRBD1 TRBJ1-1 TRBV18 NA CASSRDREFDTEAFF TGTGCCAGCTCACGTGACAGGGAGTTTGACACCGAAGCTTTCTTT
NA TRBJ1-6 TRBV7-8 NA CASSLGGLLNSPLHF TGTGCCAGCAGCTTAGGAGGGCTCCTAAATTCACCCCTCCACTTT
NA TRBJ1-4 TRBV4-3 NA CASSQRPGKLFF TGCGCCAGCAGCCAACGACCGGGAAAACTGTTTTTT
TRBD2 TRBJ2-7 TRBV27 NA CASSLLTSGGHSSYEQYF TGTGCCAGCAGTTTGTTAACTAGCGGGGGACACTCCTCCTACGAGCAGTACTTC
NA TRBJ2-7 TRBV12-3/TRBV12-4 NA CASSFKGEGEQYF TGTGCCAGCAGTTTCAAGGGAGAGGGCGAGCAGTACTTC
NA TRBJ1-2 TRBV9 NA CASSVGPSNYGYTF TGTGCCAGCAGCGTAGGTCCCTCTAACTATGGCTACACCTTC
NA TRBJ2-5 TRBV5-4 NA CASSFRQVQETQYF TGTGCCAGCAGCTTTAGACAAGTTCAAGAGACCCAGTACTTC
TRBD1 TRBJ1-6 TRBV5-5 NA CASSLEGTGSGYNSPLHF TGTGCCAGCAGCTTGGAAGGGACAGGGAGCGGATATAATTCACCCCTCCACTTT
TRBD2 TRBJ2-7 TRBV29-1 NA CSAKLGLAGSEQYF TGCAGCGCCAAACTTGGGCTAGCGGGGAGCGAGCAGTACTTC
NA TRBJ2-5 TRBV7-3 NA CASSLTGQLQETQYF TGTGCCAGCAGCTTAACCGGACAGCTACAAGAGACCCAGTACTTC
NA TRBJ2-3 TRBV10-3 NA CAIRVGGGTDTQYF TGTGCCATCAGGGTCGGCGGCGGCACAGATACGCAGTATTTT
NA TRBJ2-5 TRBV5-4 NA CASSPRQRPGLQETQYF TGTGCCAGCAGCCCCAGACAAAGACCGGGACTCCAAGAGACCCAGTACTTC
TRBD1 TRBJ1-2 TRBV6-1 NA CASSETGQGYGYTF TGTGCCAGCAGTGAAACGGGACAGGGGTATGGCTACACCTTC
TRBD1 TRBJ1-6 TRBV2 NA CASGDRAGSPLHF TGTGCCAGCGGCGACAGGGCAGGGTCACCCCTCCACTTT
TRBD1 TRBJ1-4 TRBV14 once CASSLSGQPNEKLFF TGTGCCAGCAGCCTTTCGGGACAGCCTAATGAAAAACTGTTTTTT
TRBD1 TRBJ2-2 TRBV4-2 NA CASSRQQGAHNTGELFF TGTGCCAGCAGCCGACAACAGGGGGCCCATAACACCGGGGAGCTGTTTTTT
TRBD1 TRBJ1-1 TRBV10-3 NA CAISQQGDTEAFF TGTGCCATCAGCCAACAGGGGGACACTGAAGCTTTCTTT
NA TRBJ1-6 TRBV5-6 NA CASSFQGPPLHF TGTGCCAGCAGCTTCCAGGGTCCGCCCCTCCACTTT
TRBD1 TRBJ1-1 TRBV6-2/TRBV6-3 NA CASSYGFRGSTEAFF TGTGCCAGCAGTTACGGGTTCAGGGGGAGCACTGAAGCTTTCTTT
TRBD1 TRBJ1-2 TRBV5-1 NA CASSKGQGDYGYTF TGCGCCAGCAGCAAGGGACAGGGAGACTATGGCTACACCTTC
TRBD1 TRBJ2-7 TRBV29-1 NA CSVEDEGTGFGYEQYF TGCAGCGTTGAAGATGAGGGGACAGGGTTTGGCTACGAGCAGTACTTC
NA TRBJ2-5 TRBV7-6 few CASSLVSGETQYF TGTGCCAGCAGCTTAGTATCGGGAGAGACCCAGTACTTC
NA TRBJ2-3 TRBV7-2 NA CASSSYSAADTQYF TGTGCCAGCAGCTCCTATTCTGCGGCAGATACGCAGTATTTT
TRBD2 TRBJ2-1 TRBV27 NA CASRDAGTSGRARYNEQFF TGTGCCAGCAGAGACGCCGGGACTAGCGGGAGGGCCAGGTACAATGAGCAGTTCTTC
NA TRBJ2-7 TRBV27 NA CASSFWKQGYEQYF TGTGCCAGCAGTTTTTGGAAACAGGGTTACGAGCAGTACTTC
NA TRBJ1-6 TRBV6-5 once CASSYSPGDSPLHF TGTGCCAGCAGTTACTCTCCGGGGGATTCACCCCTCCACTTT
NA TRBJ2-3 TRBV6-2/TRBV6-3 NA CASSLRDTQYF TGTGCCAGCAGTCTCCGAGATACGCAGTATTTT
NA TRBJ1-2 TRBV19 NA CASSKSRDSYGYTF TGTGCCAGTAGTAAATCTCGGGACTCGTATGGCTACACCTTC
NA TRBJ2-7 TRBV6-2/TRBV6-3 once CASSYDGDEQYF TGTGCCAGCAGTTACGACGGGGACGAGCAGTACTTC
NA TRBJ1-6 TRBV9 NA CASSVANSPLHF TGTGCCAGCAGCGTAGCGAATTCACCCCTCCACTTT
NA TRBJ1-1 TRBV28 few CASSLDGAGPQNTEAFF TGTGCCAGCAGTTTGGATGGGGCGGGGCCCCAGAACACTGAAGCTTTCTTT
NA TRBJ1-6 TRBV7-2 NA CASSLTPTGPNSPLHF TGTGCCAGCAGCTTAACACCGACAGGCCCCAATTCACCCCTCCACTTT
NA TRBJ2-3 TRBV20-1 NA CSASHPTDTQYF TGCAGTGCTAGTCATCCCACAGATACGCAGTATTTT
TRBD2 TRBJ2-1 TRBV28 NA CASSSGASGSTEQFF TGTGCCAGCAGTTCGGGGGCTAGCGGGAGCACTGAGCAGTTCTTC
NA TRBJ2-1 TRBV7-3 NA CASSLLAATTYNEQFF TGTGCCAGCAGCTTATTAGCGGCCACTACATACAATGAGCAGTTCTTC
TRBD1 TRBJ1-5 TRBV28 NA CASSTVTGLNQPQHF TGTGCCAGCAGTACCGTGACAGGGCTGAATCAGCCCCAGCATTTT
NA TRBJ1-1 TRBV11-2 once CASSPGGTEAFF TGTGCCAGCAGCCCGGGGGGGACTGAAGCTTTCTTT
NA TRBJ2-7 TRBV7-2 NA CASSLPGVDEQYF TGTGCCAGCAGCTTACCCGGGGTAGACGAGCAGTACTTC
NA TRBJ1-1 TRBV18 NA CASSPLSNTEAFF TGTGCCAGCTCACCTCTCAGTAACACTGAAGCTTTCTTT
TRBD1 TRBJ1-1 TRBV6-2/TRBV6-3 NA CASSHPTGRSTEAFF TGTGCCAGCAGTCATCCGACAGGGAGAAGCACTGAAGCTTTCTTT
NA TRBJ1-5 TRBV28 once CASSLVRRTQPQHF TGTGCCAGCAGTTTAGTCAGGAGGACTCAGCCCCAGCATTTT
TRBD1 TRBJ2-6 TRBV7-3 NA CASSLWTGGSSGANVLTF TGTGCCAGCAGCTTGTGGACAGGGGGCTCTTCTGGGGCCAACGTCCTGACTTTC